The source of this T cell receptor (beta chain) is a study of shared clonotypes between healthy human individuals. CDR1 is SGDLS and CDR2 is YYNGEE in the germline V gene. The length of the CDR3 is 15 residues. Between the trimmed V and J ends, which lost 4 bases and 0 bases, there was a span of 12 bases. Deep was the level at which the assay was run. The assay was immunoSEQ multiplex PCR, and TCRdb's table has in-frame clones only and misses some. The data show around 2,000,000 clones, with about 94% seen just once and around 1.2% held by the top ten. CD45RO-negative, CCR7-selected cells formed the naive CD8 fraction, which excluded terminally differentiated effector memory CD45RA+ cells. A remark on this clone: Its target is not known.

Study-level results: Incomplete sequencing of sorted subsets was indicated by rarefaction despite large depth. The study drew on few donors, limiting represented genetic and exposure-history diversity.

The sequenced sample consisted of naive CD8+ T cells sorted from blood. The sequence was collected from a man between 18 and 29 years old in good health. The chain employs TRBV9 and TRBJ2-3, with D possibly TRBD1 on 6 matching bases. CDR3 loop: CASSHTGFSTDTQYF. DNA for the CDR3: TGTGCCAGCAGCCATACAGGGTTTAGCACAGATACGCAGTATTTT.